The text below deals with one T cell receptor beta chain. The data stem from a study of blood T cell repertoires in COVID-19. Study background: Acute-phase and convalescent COVID-19 samples originated in the United States, Italy and Spain. PBMCs, B-cell-depleted T cells, or T cells were the source of the cDNA or gDNA that made up the material.

Under the authors' procedure: Nucleated cell counts were estimated from reference gene primer amplification. TCRdb's table, derived via immunoSEQ multiplex PCR, lists solely in-frame clones and lacks some. V and J calls and clone size are copied from that table; D and trimming were computed from the DNA. The data show 150,000 to 180,000 clones, around nine tenths seen once. The trim removed 6 bases at V and 7 bases at J, leaving 7 bases unmatched. This CDR3 is built from 15 residues. Germline CDR1 reads MGHDK; CDR2 reads SYGVNS. The receptor's source is a woman in her seventies with acute or convalescent COVID-19. The chain recombines TRBV25-1 with TRBJ2-2; the match to TRBD1 covers 11 bases. The specimen was peripheral blood. CDR3 coding DNA: TGTGCCAGCAGGAGGACAGGGGGCAGGGGCGGGGAGCTGTTTTTT. This sequence encodes CASRRTGGRGGELFF.